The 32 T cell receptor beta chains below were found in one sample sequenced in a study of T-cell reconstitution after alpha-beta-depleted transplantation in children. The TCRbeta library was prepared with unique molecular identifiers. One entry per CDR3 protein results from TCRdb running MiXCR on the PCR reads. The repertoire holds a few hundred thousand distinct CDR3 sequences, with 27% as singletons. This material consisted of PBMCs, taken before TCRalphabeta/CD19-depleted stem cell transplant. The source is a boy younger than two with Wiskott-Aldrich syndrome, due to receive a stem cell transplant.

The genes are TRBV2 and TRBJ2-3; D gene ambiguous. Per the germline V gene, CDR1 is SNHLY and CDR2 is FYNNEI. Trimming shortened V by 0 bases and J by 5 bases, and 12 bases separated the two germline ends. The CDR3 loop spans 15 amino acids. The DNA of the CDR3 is TGTGCCAGCAGTGAAGCGCAGGTGGGCAGAGATACGCAGTATTTT. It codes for CASSEAQVGRDTQYF.

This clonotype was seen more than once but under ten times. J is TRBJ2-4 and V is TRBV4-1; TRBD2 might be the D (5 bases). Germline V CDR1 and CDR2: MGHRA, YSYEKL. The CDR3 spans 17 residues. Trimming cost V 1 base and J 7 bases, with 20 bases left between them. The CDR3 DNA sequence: TGCGCCAGCAGCCAAGGCCCGCGGGTAGGGCCGAGGAACATTCAGTACTTC. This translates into CASSQGPRVGPRNIQYF.

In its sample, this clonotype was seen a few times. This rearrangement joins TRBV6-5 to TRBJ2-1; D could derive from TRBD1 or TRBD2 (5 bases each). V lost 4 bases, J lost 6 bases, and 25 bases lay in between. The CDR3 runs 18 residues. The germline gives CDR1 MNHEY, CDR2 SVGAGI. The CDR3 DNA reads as TGTGCCAGCAGTTTAGTTTCGGGTCGAGGGGTAGAGCGCAATGAGCAGTTCTTC. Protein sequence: CASSLVSGRGVERNEQFF.

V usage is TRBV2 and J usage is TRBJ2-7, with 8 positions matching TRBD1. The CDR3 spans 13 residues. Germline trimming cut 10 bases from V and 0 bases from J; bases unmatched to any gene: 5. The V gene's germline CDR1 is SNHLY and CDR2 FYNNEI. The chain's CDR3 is CANGQGDSYEQYF. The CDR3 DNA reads TGTGCCAACGGACAGGGCGACTCCTACGAGCAGTACTTC.

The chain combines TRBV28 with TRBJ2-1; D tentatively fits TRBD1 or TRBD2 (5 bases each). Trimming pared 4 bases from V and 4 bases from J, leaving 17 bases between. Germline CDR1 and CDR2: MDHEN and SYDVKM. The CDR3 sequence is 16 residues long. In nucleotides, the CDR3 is TGTGCCAGCAGTTACATTACGGGACGGACTTACAATGAGCAGTTCTTC. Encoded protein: CASSYITGRTYNEQFF.

This CDR3 is CASSHGDTQYF. CDR3 bases: TGTGCCAGCAGTCATGGTGATACGCAGTATTTT. The chain carries TRBV7-9 and TRBJ2-3; D not certain. Trimming took off 6 bases at V and 6 bases at J, with 7 bases between the two ends. Germline CDR1 reads SEHNR; CDR2 reads FQNEAQ (reference sequence). This CDR3 comprises 11 residues.

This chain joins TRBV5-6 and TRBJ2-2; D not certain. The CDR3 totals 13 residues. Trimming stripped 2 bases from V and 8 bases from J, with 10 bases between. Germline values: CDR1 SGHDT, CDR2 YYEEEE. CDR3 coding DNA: TGTGCCAGCAGCTTCAATCGGCTGGGGGAGCTGTTTTTT. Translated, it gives CASSFNRLGELFF.

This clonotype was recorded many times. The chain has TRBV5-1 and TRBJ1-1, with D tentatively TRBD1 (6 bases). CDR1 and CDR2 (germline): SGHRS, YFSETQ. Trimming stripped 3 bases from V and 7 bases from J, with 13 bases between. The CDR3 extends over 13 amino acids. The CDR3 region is CASSSRGFGEAFF. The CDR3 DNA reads TGCGCCAGCAGCTCCAGGGGCTTTGGTGAAGCTTTCTTT.

DNA for the CDR3: TGTGCCAGCAGCTCGACAGGGGGCCTGAACACCGGGGAGCTGTTTTTT. It specifies CASSSTGGLNTGELFF. This chain uses TRBV7-9 with TRBJ2-2, with 10 bases matching TRBD1. V was pared by 4 bases and J by 1 base, with 3 bases of the junction left unmatched. Germline V lookup: CDR1 SEHNR, CDR2 FQNEAQ (reference sequence). This CDR3 region has 16 residues.

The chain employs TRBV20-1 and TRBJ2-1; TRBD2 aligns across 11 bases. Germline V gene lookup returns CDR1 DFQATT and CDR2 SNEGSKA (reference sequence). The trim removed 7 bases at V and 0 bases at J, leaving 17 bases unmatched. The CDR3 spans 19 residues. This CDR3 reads CSVRPGPGLAADSYNEQFF. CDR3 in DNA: TGCAGTGTCCGACCGGGACCGGGACTAGCGGCCGACTCCTACAATGAGCAGTTCTTC.

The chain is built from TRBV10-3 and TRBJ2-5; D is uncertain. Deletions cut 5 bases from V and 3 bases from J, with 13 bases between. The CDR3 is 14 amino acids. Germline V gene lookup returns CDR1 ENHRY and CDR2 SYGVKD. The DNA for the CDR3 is TGTGCCATCAGTACCGGGTCGGAAGAAGAGACCCAGTACTTC. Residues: CAISTGSEEETQYF.

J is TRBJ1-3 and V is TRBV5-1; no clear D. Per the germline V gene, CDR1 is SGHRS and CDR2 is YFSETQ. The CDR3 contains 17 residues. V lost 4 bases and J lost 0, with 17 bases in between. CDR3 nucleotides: TGCGCCAGCAGCCCCGAGACCGGACCGAGCTCTGGAAACACCATATATTTT. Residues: CASSPETGPSSGNTIYF.

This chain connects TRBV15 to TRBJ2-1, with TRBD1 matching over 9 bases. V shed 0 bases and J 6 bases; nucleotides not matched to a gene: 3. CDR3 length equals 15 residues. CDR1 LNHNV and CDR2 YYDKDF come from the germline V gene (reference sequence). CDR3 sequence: CATSRDLTGGNEQFF. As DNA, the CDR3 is TGTGCCACCAGCAGAGATTTGACAGGGGGCAATGAGCAGTTCTTC. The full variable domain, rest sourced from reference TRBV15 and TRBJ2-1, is DAMVIQNPRYQVTQFGKPVTLSCSQTLNHNVMYWYQQKSSQAPKLLFHYYDKDFNNEADTPDNFQSRRPNTSFCFLDIRSPGLGDTAMYLCATSRDLTGGNEQFFGPGTRLTVL.

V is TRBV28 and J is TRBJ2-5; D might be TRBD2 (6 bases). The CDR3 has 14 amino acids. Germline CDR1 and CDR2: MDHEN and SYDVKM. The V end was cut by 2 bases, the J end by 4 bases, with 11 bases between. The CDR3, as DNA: TGTGCCAGCAGTTTAAGCGGGCAACGAGAGACCCAGTACTTC. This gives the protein CASSLSGQRETQYF.

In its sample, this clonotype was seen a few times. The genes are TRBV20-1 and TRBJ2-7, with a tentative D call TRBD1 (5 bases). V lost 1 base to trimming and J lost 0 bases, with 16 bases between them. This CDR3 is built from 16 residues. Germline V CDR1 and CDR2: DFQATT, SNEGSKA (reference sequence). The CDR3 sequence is CSARAVQAMSSYEQYF. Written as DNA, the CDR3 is TGCAGTGCTAGAGCCGTACAGGCAATGAGCTCCTACGAGCAGTACTTC.

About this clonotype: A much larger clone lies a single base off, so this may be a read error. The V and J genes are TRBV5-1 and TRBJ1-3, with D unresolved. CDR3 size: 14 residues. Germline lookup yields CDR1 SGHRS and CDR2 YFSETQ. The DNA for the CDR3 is TGCGCCAGCAGCTTGGACAGCTCTGCAAACACCATATATTTT. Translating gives CASSLDSSANTIYF.

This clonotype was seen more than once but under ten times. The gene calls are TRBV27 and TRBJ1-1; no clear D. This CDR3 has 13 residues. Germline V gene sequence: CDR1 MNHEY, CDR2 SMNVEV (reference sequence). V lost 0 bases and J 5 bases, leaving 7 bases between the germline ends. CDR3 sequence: CASSLSLGTEAFF. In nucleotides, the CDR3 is TGTGCCAGCAGTTTATCGCTGGGTACTGAAGCTTTCTTT.

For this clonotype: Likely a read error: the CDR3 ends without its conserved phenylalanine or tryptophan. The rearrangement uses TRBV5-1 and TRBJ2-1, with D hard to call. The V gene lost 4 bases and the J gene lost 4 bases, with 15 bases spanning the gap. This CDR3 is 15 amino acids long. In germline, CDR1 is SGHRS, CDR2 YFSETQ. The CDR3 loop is CASSEEPIAYNEQFL. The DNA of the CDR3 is TGCGCCAGCAGCGAGGAGCCTATCGCGTACAATGAGCAGTTCTTA.

CDR3 sequence: CASSHRDGANYGYTF. The CDR3 nucleotides read TGTGCCAGCTCACACCGGGACGGAGCTAACTATGGCTACACCTTC. The chain recombines TRBV18 with TRBJ1-2; possible D gene TRBD1, 5 bases. Germline lookup yields CDR1 KGHSH and CDR2 LQKENI. V lost 4 bases and J 0 bases, leaving 12 bases between the germline ends. This CDR3 is 15 amino acids long.

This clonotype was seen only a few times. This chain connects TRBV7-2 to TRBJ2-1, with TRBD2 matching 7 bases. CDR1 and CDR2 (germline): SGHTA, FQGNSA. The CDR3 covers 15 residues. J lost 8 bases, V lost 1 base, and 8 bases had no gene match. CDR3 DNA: TGTGCCAGCAGCTTAGGGGGCGGGAGTGGATATGAGCAGTTCTTC. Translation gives CASSLGGGSGYEQFF.

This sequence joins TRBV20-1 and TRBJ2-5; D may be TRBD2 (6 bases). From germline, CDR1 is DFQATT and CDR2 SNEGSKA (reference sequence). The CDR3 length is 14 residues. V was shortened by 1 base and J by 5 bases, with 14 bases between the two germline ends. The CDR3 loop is CSARGWRASETQYF. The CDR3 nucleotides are TGCAGTGCTAGAGGCTGGAGGGCCAGTGAGACCCAGTACTTC.

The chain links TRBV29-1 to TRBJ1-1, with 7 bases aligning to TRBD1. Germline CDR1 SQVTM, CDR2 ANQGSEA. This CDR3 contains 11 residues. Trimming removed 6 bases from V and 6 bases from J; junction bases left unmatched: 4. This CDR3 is CSVATGPEAFF. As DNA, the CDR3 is TGCAGCGTCGCGACAGGGCCTGAAGCTTTCTTT.

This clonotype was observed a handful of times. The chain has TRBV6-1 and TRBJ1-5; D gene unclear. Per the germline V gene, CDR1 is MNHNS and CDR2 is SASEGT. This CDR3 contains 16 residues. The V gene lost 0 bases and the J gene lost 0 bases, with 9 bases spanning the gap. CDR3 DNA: TGTGCCAGCAGTGAAGCGAGAGGAAATAGCAATCAGCCCCAGCATTTT. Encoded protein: CASSEARGNSNQPQHF.

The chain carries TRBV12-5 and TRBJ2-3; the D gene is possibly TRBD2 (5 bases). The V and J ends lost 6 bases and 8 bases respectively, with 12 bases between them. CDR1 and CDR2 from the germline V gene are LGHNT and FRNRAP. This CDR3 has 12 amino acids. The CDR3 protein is CASGRDYGTQYF. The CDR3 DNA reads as TGTGCTAGTGGCCGTGACTACGGTACGCAGTATTTT. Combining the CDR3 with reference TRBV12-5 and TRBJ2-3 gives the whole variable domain DARVTQTPRHKVTEMGQEVTMRCQPILGHNTVFWYRQTMMQGLELLAYFRNRAPLDDSGMPKDRFSAEMPDATLATLKIQPSEPRDSAVYFCASGRDYGTQYFGPGTRLTVL.

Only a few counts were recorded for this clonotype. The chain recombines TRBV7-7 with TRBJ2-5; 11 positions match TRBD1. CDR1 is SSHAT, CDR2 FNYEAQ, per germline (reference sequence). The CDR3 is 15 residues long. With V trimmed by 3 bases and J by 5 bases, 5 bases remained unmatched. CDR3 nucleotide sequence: TGTGCCAGCAGCTTGGGACAGGGGGGTTGGGAGACCCAGTACTTC. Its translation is CASSLGQGGWETQYF.

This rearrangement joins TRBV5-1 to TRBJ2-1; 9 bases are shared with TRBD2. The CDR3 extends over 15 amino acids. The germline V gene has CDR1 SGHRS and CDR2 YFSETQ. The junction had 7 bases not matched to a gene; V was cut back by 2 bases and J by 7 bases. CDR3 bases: TGCGCCAGCAGCTTTGCGGGAGGGCCTGGGAATGAGCAGTTCTTC. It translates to CASSFAGGPGNEQFF.

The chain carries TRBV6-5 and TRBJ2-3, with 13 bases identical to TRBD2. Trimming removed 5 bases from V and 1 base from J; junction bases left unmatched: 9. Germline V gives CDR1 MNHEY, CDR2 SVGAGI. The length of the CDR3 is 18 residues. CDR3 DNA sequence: TGTGCCAGCAGTCTCCTCGGACTAGCGGGAGACGGCACAGATACGCAGTATTTT. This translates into CASSLLGLAGDGTDTQYF.

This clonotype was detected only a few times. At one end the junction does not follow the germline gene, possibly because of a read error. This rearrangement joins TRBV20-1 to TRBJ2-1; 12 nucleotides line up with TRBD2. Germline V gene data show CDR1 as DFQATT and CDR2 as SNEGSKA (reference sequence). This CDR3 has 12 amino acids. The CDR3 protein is CSASLTSGRGVF. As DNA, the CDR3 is TGCAGTGCTAGTTTGACTAGCGGGAGAGGCGTCTTC.

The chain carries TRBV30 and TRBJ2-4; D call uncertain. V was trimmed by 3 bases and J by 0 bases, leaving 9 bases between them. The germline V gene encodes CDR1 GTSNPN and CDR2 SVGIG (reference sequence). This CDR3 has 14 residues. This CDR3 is CAWRRSLAKNIQYF. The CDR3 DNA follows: TGTGCCTGGAGACGATCCCTAGCCAAAAACATTCAGTACTTC.

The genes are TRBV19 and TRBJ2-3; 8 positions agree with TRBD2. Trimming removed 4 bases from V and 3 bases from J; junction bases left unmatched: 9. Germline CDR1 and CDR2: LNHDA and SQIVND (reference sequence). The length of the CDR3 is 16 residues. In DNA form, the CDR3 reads TGTGCCAGTAGTACCCTCGGCGGGAGGATGACAGATACGCAGTATTTT. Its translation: CASSTLGGRMTDTQYF.

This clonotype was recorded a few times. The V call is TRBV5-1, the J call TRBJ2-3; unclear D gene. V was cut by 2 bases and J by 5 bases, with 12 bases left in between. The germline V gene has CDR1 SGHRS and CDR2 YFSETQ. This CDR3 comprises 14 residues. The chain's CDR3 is CASSFGTEGDTQYF. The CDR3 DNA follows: TGCGCCAGCAGCTTTGGCACCGAAGGAGATACGCAGTATTTT.

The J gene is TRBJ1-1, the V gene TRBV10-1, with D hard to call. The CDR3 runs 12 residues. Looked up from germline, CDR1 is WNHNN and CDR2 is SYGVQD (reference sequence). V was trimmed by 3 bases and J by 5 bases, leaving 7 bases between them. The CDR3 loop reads CASSDAETEAFF. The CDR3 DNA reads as TGCGCCAGCAGTGACGCCGAAACTGAAGCTTTCTTT.